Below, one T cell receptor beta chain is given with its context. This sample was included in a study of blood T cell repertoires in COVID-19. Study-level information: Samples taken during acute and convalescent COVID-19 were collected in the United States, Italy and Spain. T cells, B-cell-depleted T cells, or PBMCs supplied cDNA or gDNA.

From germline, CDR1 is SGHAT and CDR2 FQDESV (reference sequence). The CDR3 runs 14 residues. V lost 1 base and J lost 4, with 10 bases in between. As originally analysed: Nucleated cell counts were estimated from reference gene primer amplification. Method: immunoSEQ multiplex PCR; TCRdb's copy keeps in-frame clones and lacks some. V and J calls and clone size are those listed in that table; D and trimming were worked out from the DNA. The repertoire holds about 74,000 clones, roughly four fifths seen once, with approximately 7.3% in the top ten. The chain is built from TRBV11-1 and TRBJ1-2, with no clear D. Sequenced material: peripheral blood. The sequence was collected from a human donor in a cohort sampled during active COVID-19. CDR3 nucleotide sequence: TGTGCCAGCAGCTTAGGAGGGCGACTCTATGGCTACACCTTC. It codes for CASSLGGRLYGYTF.